The sequence of this T cell receptor beta chain was determined in a study of early T cells in non-severe SARS-CoV-2 infection (dated by TCRdb to about 2021). With respect to the entire study: Because TCR sequencing relied on bulk RNA taken from unsorted whole blood, pairing of alpha and beta chains was not possible.

The CDR3 spans 15 residues, from the cysteine through the phenylalanine. Just the 45-base CDR3 DNA is kept, in frame starting at base 1. Taken from the germline V gene, the CDR1 and CDR2 loops are MGHRA and YSYEKL. Unmatched junction bases come to 3, with V trimmed by 1 base and J by 4 bases. The sample holds many counts of this clonotype. Its antigen is still unknown. Per-base quality was not reported, and no clone a single base away is much larger than it. General conclusions and limits of the study: VDJdb matching was skewed toward anti-spike CD8 responses and likely underestimated virus-specific expansions, missing private and CD4 specificities.

The method was 5' RACE. The listed sequencing device is NextSeq 500. In the TCR library protocol, unique molecular identifiers were attached to individual cDNA molecules to correct for PCR bias and sequencing error. Both TCR alpha and beta chains were sequenced, and tight co-correlation was observed between alpha and beta sequence abundances in each sample. In the authors' own workflow: Decombinator V4 was used to perform V gene, J gene and CDR3 annotation of TCR sequences. Expanded TCRs were defined as changing significantly between any two time points under a Poisson model with p below 0.0001. TCR abundances were normalised to the total number of TCRs sequenced in each sample and reported as counts per million. MAIT TCRs were defined by TRAV1-2 paired with TRAJ12, TRAJ20 or TRAJ33, and iNKT TCRs by TRAV10 paired with TRAJ18. VDJdb, accessed 1 November 2021, was searched for CMV, EBV and SARS-CoV-2 annotated TCRs, with TCRs annotated for multiple antigens excluded. In TCRdb, the public reads were trimmed at Q25 with fastp and aligned with MiXCR, with productive beta chains retained. Every entry covers one CDR3 protein and lists the most common genes and DNA from its rows. The V and J calls follow TCRdb's processing rather than the paper's. The sample table holds tens of thousands of distinct CDR3 sequences, of which 4.6% were seen once. In total, the top ten clones hold around 10% of the sample.

The study was a case-control design nested within a healthcare worker cohort in London, UK, with weekly nasopharyngeal swab PCR tests and blood sampling. Healthcare workers were enrolled in the week of the UK lockdown, from 23 to 31 March 2020, and were followed every week for up to roughly 15 weeks. The rearrangement combines TRBV4-1 with TRBJ2-3; a stretch of 9 junction bases matches TRBD2. Sequencing input: whole blood. The source is an adult who was a healthcare worker with PCR-confirmed SARS-CoV-2 infection or an uninfected control (not recorded which). The CDR3 reads CASSQGGGRADTQYF. Read as DNA, the sequence is TGCGCCAGCAGCCAAGGGGGCGGGAGGGCAGATACGCAGTATTTT.